This T cell receptor beta chain was captured by sequencing in a study of CD8 T cells in ankylosing spondylitis. Findings and caveats of the study: In peripheral blood, disease-linked CD8+ clones occurred at relatively low frequencies. In ankylosing spondylitis blood, a motif of eight highly homologous TCR beta variants appeared characteristic. As reported, disease-linked clones showed significant enrichment in matched ankylosing spondylitis synovial fluid.

This clonotype appeared many times. Its antigen is unidentified. This CDR3 region has 14 residues. The germline gives CDR1 DFQATT, CDR2 SNEGSKA (reference sequence). Trimming removed 5 bases from V and 4 bases from J; junction bases left unmatched: 11. Making the TCR beta libraries involved quantitative 5'-RACE with molecular barcodes. TCRdb reprocessed the 5' RACE reads with MiXCR, giving one entry per CDR3 protein. The sample consists of some 150,000 distinct CDR3 sequences, 11% of them appearing once. The clonotype comes from a female donor with ankylosing spondylitis or in good health (not recorded which). The rearrangement joins TRBV20-1 to TRBJ2-7, with 7 bases lining up with TRBD1. Source material: blood, either unsorted or a sorted T cell fraction (not recorded which). CDR3 DNA: TGCAGTGCTCCAGACAGGGTAGTAGGATACGAGCAGTACTTC. Residues: CSAPDRVVGYEQYF.